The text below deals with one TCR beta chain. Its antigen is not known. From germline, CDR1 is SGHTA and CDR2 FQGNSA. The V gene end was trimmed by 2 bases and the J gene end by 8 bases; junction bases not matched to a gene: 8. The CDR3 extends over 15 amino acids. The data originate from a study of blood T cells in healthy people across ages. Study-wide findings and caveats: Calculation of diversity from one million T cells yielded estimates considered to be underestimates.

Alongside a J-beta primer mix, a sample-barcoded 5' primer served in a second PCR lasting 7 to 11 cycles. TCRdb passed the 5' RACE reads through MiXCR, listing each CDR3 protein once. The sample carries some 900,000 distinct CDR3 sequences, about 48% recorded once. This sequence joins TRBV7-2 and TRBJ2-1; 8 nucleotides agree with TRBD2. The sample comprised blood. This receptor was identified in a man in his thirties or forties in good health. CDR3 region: CASSLSVSGGDEQFF. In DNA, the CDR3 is TGTGCCAGCAGCTTATCGGTAAGCGGGGGAGATGAGCAGTTCTTC.